Listed below are T cell receptor beta chains from one sample, sequenced in a study of cytomegalovirus exposure and HLA in healthy donors. Profiled with immunoSEQ multiplex PCR; TCRdb holds only in-frame clones, not every one. The repertoire includes some 160,000 clones, 73% of them detected once, and 5.4% sits in the top ten. Sequenced: PBMCs. Every receptor here comes from a woman between 18 and 29 years old in good health and CMV-seropositive. Both conserved end residues are part of each CDR3. The D gene is left open where the match is weak. Not all rows give a size; the values are once, few, many and, for expanded clones, a class.

CDR3aa,CDR3nt,len,j_gene,d_gene,abundance,v_gene
CASSVLGTSGGAGGYNEQFF,TGTGCCAGCAGCGTCCTCGGGACTAGCGGGGGGGCCGGCGGCTACAATGAGCAGTTCTTC,20,TRBJ2-1,TRBD2,-,TRBV9
CASRGHAANYGYTF,TGTGCCAGCAGGGGACACGCTGCTAACTATGGCTACACCTTC,14,TRBJ1-2,-,-,TRBV7-9
CASSQDGLAGTSSYNEQFF,TGCGCCAGCAGCCAAGATGGGCTAGCGGGGACGAGCTCCTACAATGAGCAGTTCTTC,19,TRBJ2-1,TRBD2,-,TRBV4-3
CASSREQGPVGYTF,TGTGCCAGCAGTCGCGAACAGGGACCGGTTGGCTACACCTTC,14,TRBJ1-2,-,-,TRBV6-6
CASSFTGPLPGEQYF,TGTGCCAGCAGCTTCACCGGGCCCCTACCGGGGGAGCAGTACTTC,15,TRBJ2-7,-,-,TRBV7-9
CASSLVAGGYQETQYF,TGTGCCAGCAGCTTGGTAGCGGGGGGGTACCAAGAGACCCAGTACTTC,16,TRBJ2-5,TRBD2,-,TRBV5-4
CASSSTGGKSYEQYF,TGTGCCAGCAGCTCCACGGGGGGGAAGTCCTACGAGCAGTACTTC,15,TRBJ2-7,TRBD2,-,TRBV7-2
CASSVTGTGELFF,TGTGCCAGCAGCGTGACAGGGACCGGGGAGCTGTTTTTT,13,TRBJ2-2,TRBD1,-,TRBV6-4
CASSTRRGARSNQPQHF,TGTGCCAGCAGCACCCGCCGGGGGGCTCGGAGCAATCAGCCCCAGCATTTT,17,TRBJ1-5,-,-,TRBV21-1
CASSQERRASIAFF,TGTGCCAGCAGCCAAGAACGCAGGGCTAGTATAGCTTTCTTT,14,TRBJ1-1,-,-,TRBV4-2
CASSYASGAYEQYF,TGTGCCAGCAGTTATGCGTCAGGGGCCTACGAGCAGTACTTC,14,TRBJ2-7,-,-,TRBV6-5
CASSLDRKSRTNEKLFF,TGTGCCAGCAGCTTAGACCGCAAATCTCGGACTAATGAAAAACTGTTTTTT,17,TRBJ1-4,-,-,TRBV7-6
CASSSDGPFRGNSPLHF,TGTGCCAGCAGTTCCGATGGGCCCTTCCGGGGAAATTCACCCCTCCACTTT,17,TRBJ1-6,-,few,TRBV27
CAWSVRLADYNSPLHF,TGTGCCTGGAGTGTACGGTTGGCGGACTATAATTCACCCCTCCACTTT,16,TRBJ1-6,-,-,TRBV30
CASSLVAGFEQFF,TGCGCCAGCAGCTTGGTCGCGGGCTTTGAGCAGTTCTTC,13,TRBJ2-1,-,-,TRBV5-1
CASSLTLNIQETQYF,TGTGCCAGCAGCTTAACGTTGAACATCCAAGAGACCCAGTACTTC,15,TRBJ2-5,-,once,TRBV7-2
CASSLDKEGANGYTF,TGTGCCAGCAGCTTAGATAAGGAGGGGGCGAACGGCTACACCTTC,15,TRBJ1-2,TRBD1,-,TRBV7-9
CASSSFRGTGGFFF,TGTGCCAGCAGCAGTTTCAGGGGAACAGGGGGTTTTTTTTTC,14,TRBJ2-7,TRBD1,-,TRBV5-4
CASSETQGRLAEAFF,TGTGCCAGCAGTGAAACACAGGGTAGATTGGCTGAAGCTTTCTTT,15,TRBJ1-1,-,-,TRBV2
CASSNRVADTQYF,TGTGCCAGCAGTAACAGGGTTGCAGATACGCAGTATTTT,13,TRBJ2-3,-,-,TRBV6-4
CASSSSGLIYNEQFF,TGCGCCAGCAGCTCCTCGGGACTAATTTACAATGAGCAGTTCTTC,15,TRBJ2-1,TRBD2,-,TRBV5-1
CASTDRASEAFF,TGTGCCAGCACCGACAGGGCTAGTGAAGCTTTCTTT,12,TRBJ1-1,TRBD1,-,TRBV2
CASSDGARKRRQPQHF,TGTGCCAGCAGTGACGGTGCCCGTAAACGGAGGCAGCCCCAGCATTTT,16,TRBJ1-5,-,few,TRBV6-1